The sequence of this T cell receptor beta chain was determined in a study of shared clonotypes between healthy human individuals. Overall study: Samples came from two female and a few male donors aged 18 to 49.

A note on this clone: Its cognate antigen is unknown.

How the authors handled the data: Junction-only immunoSEQ data arrived without quality scores, meaning filtering differed. Only in-frame clones appear in the TCRdb table, and some are missing; sequencing was by immunoSEQ multiplex PCR. V, J and clone size are taken as reported in that table, and D and trimming were inferred from the DNA itself. Seen here are about 2.1 million clones, over 85% observed once, and the top ten hold around 1.7%. Study findings and constraints: A generally larger estimated richness was seen in naive subsets than in memory subsets. Generation probabilities of non-shared clonotypes were lower (relative to those shared by all four donors).

Trimming removed 10 bases from V and 2 bases from J; junction bases left unmatched: 8. The CDR3 has 13 residues. Germline CDR1 reads MNHEY; CDR2 reads SMNVEV (reference sequence). CD45RO-negative CD8 cells positively selected for CCR7 made up the naive population, which excluded terminally differentiated effector memory CD45RA+ cells. The clonotype was recovered from a man between 18 and 29 years old in good health. Some clones in this sample may be carry-over from other donors' samples. Sequences were obtained from naive CD8+ T cells from PBMCs. The chain combines TRBV27 with TRBJ2-7, with 7 bases lining up with TRBD2. The CDR3 is CATRASGTYEQYF. In DNA, the CDR3 is TGTGCCACCCGGGCGAGCGGGACCTACGAGCAGTACTTC.